The sequence of this T cell receptor beta chain was determined in a study of shared clonotypes between healthy human individuals. Germline-derived CDR1 and CDR2 are MDHEN and SYDVKM. V was pared by 5 bases and J by 4 bases, with 15 bases between. This CDR3 is built from 14 residues. A note on this clone: Other DNA sequences within the sample encode an identical CDR3.

TCRdb's copy holds only in-frame clones and misses some; the assay was immunoSEQ multiplex PCR. The profile shows about 2.4 million clones, 80% to 95% of them singletons. This sequence was found in a man in his late teens or twenties in good health. Some clones in this sample may be carry-over from other donors' samples. V gene TRBV28 combines with J gene TRBJ2-7; D is unresolved. Sequencing used naive CD4+ T cells from PBMCs. Subset defined: CD45RA+ positively selected. The CDR3 DNA follows: TGTGCCAGCAGTCCGACCGGGCCCCTATACGAGCAGTACTTC. Amino acid sequence: CASSPTGPLYEQYF.